This note documents a single T cell receptor beta chain sequence. Its antigen remains unknown. The library targeted TCRbeta and was prepared with unique molecular identifiers. MiXCR, applied by TCRdb to the PCR reads, yields one record per CDR3 protein. The sample lists more than 200,000 distinct CDR3 sequences; roughly 25% were seen once. The CDR3 spans 13 residues. V was cut by 6 bases and J by 0 bases, with 9 bases left in between. The germline gives CDR1 MNHEY, CDR2 SVGEGT. The sample is drawn from a study of T-cell reconstitution after alpha-beta-depleted transplantation in children. Findings and limits, study-wide: Newly made T cells mostly supplied T-cell counts and diversity one year after transplant. The study traced high day-60 TCRbeta diversity in some patients to surviving recipient T cells and thymic progenitors. Two months or so post-transplant, alpha-beta T cells reportedly derived from several hundred expanded graft clones.

The clonotype originates from a girl aged 2 to 9 with Fanconi anemia, due to receive a stem cell transplant. The rearrangement links TRBV6-2 or TRBV6-3 to TRBJ2-7; D may be TRBD1 (5 bases). Sample: PBMCs, taken before TCRalphabeta/CD19-depleted stem cell transplant. CDR3 region: CASSDRISYEQYF. The CDR3 region has the DNA TGTGCCAGCAGCGACAGAATCTCCTACGAGCAGTACTTC.